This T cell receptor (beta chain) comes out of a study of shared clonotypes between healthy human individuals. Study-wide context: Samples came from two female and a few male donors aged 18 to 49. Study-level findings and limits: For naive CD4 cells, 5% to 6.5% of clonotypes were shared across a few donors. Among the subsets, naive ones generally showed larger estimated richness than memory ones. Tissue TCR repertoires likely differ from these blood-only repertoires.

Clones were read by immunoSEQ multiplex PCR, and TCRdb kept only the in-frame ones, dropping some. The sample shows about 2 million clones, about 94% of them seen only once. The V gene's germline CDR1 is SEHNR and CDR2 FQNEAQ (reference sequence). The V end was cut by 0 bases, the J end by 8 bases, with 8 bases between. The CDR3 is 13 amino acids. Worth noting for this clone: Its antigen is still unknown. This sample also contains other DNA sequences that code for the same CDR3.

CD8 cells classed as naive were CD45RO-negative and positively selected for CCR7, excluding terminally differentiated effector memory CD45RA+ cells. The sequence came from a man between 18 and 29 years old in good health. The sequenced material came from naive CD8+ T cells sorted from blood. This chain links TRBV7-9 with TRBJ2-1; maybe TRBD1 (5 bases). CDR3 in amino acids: CASSLALGDEQFF. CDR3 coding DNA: TGTGCCAGCAGCTTAGCGCTAGGGGATGAGCAGTTCTTC.